This paragraph reports one T cell receptor (beta chain). Its antigen is undetermined. Constant-segment-primed 5'RACE gave TCR alpha and TCR beta cDNA libraries with sample barcodes and UMIs. TCRdb re-called the 5' RACE reads through MiXCR, storing one row per CDR3 protein. The sample yields about 81,000 distinct CDR3 sequences, around a quarter seen once. The data belong to a study of T-cell memory formation after mild COVID-19. Whole-study results and caveats: Contracting clones, day 15 to 85, had balanced CD4/CD8, and later expanders favored CD4+. Pre-infection memory contained some responding clones, which suggested that cross-reactive memory had joined.

The TCR comes from a man in his late teens or twenties who had mild COVID-19 (a few samples of this study predate the infection). Cell type and time point are not known. Sequencing was done on a sample of PBMCs or a T cell subset sorted from them (not recorded which).

CDR3 in amino acids: CSASLPGQNTEAFF. CDR3 bases: TGCAGTGCTAGTCTACCAGGACAGAACACTGAAGCTTTCTTT. This chain joins TRBV20-1 and TRBJ1-1; D might be TRBD1 (5 bases). The CDR3 has 14 amino acids. Trimming left V 3 bases short and J 1 base short, with 12 bases between. Per the germline V gene, CDR1 is DFQATT and CDR2 is SNEGSKA (reference sequence).